This T cell receptor (beta chain) was found in a study of T cells in localized non-small cell lung cancer. The CDR3 loop spans 15 amino acids. The V and J ends lost 5 bases and 4 bases respectively, with 17 bases between them. Looked up from germline, CDR1 is GTSNPN and CDR2 is SVGIG (reference sequence). As for this clone: The antigen remains undetermined.

Using immunoSEQ multiplex PCR, the repertoire was profiled, and TCRdb retains in-frame clones only, with some absent. The sample has around 78,000 clones, 88% seen once. The study, taken as a whole, reports: Clonality of T cells reached its maximum in uninvolved adjacent lung, surpassing tumor.

The sequence was collected from a woman aged 40-69 years with stage I squamous cell lung carcinoma. The rearrangement joins TRBV30 to TRBJ1-4; TRBD1 is a possible D gene (5 bases). The specimen comprised peripheral blood, sampled before any cancer treatment. CDR3 nucleotide sequence: TGTGCCTGGGGGGCTATGGGTTTAGGTAATGAAAAACTGTTTTTT. The encoded protein is CAWGAMGLGNEKLFF.